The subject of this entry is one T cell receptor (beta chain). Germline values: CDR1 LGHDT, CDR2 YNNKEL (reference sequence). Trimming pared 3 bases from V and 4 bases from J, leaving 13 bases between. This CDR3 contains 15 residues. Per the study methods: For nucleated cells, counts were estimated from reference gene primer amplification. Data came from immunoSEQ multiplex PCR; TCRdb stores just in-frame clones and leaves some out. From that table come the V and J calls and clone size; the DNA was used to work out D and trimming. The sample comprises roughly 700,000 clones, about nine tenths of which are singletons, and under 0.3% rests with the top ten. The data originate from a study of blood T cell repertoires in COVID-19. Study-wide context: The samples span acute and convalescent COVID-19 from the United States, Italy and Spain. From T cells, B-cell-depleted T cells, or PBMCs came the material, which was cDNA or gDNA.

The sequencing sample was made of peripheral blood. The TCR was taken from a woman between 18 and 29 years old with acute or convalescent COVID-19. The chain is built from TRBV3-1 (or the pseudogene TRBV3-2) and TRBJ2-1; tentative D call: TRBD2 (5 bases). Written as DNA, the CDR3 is TGTGCCAGCAGCCACCCCCCGGGGAGTTACAATGAGCAGTTCTTC. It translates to CASSHPPGSYNEQFF.